This is a list of T cell receptor beta chains from one sample in a study of vaccination and CD4 T cells after COVID-19. Which antigens these TCRs recognize remains unknown. TCRdb passed the PCR reads through MiXCR, listing each CDR3 protein once. The table includes approximately 14,000 distinct CDR3 sequences, around a third detected once. The source material was cultured CD4+ T cells from blood. These receptors all come from a human donor with COVID-19. Each CDR3 is given with its conserved first and last residue. The order of the fields is clone size, D gene, J gene, V gene, CDR3 DNA, CDR3 protein. D genes are given only for firm matches. The size entry is marked missing in some rows and otherwise reads once, few, many or a size class.

>few|TRBD2|TRBJ2-5|TRBV10-3
TGTGCCACGGGGACCGGCCTAGCGGGGGGCGGAGAGACCCAGTACTTC
CATGTGLAGGGETQYF
>few|TRBD1|TRBJ1-6|TRBV19
TGTGCCAGTAAGGAGGGGGCCTTTAATTCACCCCTCCACTTT
CASKEGAFNSPLHF
>few|.|TRBJ2-7|TRBV15
TGTGCCACCTCGCCAGGGGCCTCCTACGAGCAGTACTTC
CATSPGASYEQYF
>.|.|TRBJ1-6|TRBV28
TGTGCCAGCAGTTCCGGGGTGACACCCCTCCACTTT
CASSSGVTPLHF
>few|TRBD2|TRBJ2-1|TRBV27
TGTGCCAGCAGTAAAGCGGGGGGGCCGGGTACTGAGCAGTTCTTC
CASSKAGGPGTEQFF
>.|.|TRBJ2-5|TRBV21-1
TGTGCCAGCAGCACCACCGTACGGCCTTCTGAGACCCAGTACTTC
CASSTTVRPSETQYF
>.|.|TRBJ2-7|TRBV2
TGTGCCAGCAGTGCTCGCTCCTACGAGCAGTACTTC
CASSARSYEQYF
>few|.|TRBJ1-1|TRBV2
TGTGCCAGCAGTGTAACAACTGAAGCTTTCTTT
CASSVTTEAFF
>.|.|TRBJ1-6|TRBV19
TGTGCCAGTGGCCGCCGGACAGATAATTCACCCCTCCACTTT
CASGRRTDNSPLHF
>.|.|TRBJ1-1|TRBV18
TGTGCCAGCTCATCACAGGACACTGAAGCTTTCTTT
CASSSQDTEAFF
>few|TRBD2|TRBJ2-7|TRBV7-6
TGTGCCAGCAGCTTAGTAGCGGGGGGCGGTGAGCAGTACTTC
CASSLVAGGGEQYF
>.|TRBD1|TRBJ2-7|TRBV5-1
TGCGCCAGCAGCTCTTCTTCCGGGACAGGGGTCGAGCAGTACTTC
CASSSSSGTGVEQYF
>.|.|TRBJ2-1|TRBV7-2
TGTGCCAGCAGCTTAGAACTAGCCTCCTACAATGAGCAGTTCTTC
CASSLELASYNEQFF
>.|TRBD1|TRBJ1-2|TRBV18
TGTGCCAGCTCACCACTACAGGGGGAAGCCGGCTATGGCTACACCTTC
CASSPLQGEAGYGYTF
>.|.|TRBJ1-5|TRBV6-1
TGTGCCAGCAGGGACAATAGGAATCAGCCCCAGCATTTT
CASRDNRNQPQHF
>few|.|TRBJ1-2|TRBV7-6
TGTGCCAGCAGCCCCGCGGGGGCTTCGGGCTATGGCTACACCTTC
CASSPAGASGYGYTF
>.|.|TRBJ1-6|TRBV7-2
TGTGCCAGCAGTCTAGGCCGGGATAATTCACCCCTCCACTTT
CASSLGRDNSPLHF
>.|.|TRBJ1-5|TRBV20-1
TGCAGTGCGCCGGTGGGGACTTTTTCTCAGCCCCAGCATTTT
CSAPVGTFSQPQHF
>.|TRBD1|TRBJ1-2|TRBV29-1
TGCAGCGCCCACGCGACAGGGAGCTATGGCTACACCTTC
CSAHATGSYGYTF
>.|.|TRBJ2-1|TRBV5-4
TGTGCCAGCAGTACTAGCCCCGGGAATGAGCAGTTCTTC
CASSTSPGNEQFF
>few|TRBD1|TRBJ1-1|TRBV6-1
TGTGCCAGCAGGATCCCGGGACAGGAAAACACTGAAGCTTTCTTT
CASRIPGQENTEAFF
>few|TRBD1|TRBJ2-7|TRBV11-2
TGTGCCAGCAGCCGGACAGGGCCCGGGTACGAGCAGTACTTC
CASSRTGPGYEQYF
>.|.|TRBJ1-1|TRBV5-4
TGTGCCAGCAGCCCCGGGAGCACTAGAGAAGCTTTCTTT
CASSPGSTREAFF
>.|TRBD1|TRBJ2-2|TRBV5-5
TGTGCCAGCAGCTTGGGCCCAGGGGGCACCGGGGAGCTGTTTTTT
CASSLGPGGTGELFF
>.|.|TRBJ2-1|TRBV6-1
TGTGCCAGCATAAGGGGCAATGAGCAGTTCTTC
CASIRGNEQFF
>.|TRBD1|TRBJ2-7|TRBV6-5
TGTGCCAGCAGTTACTTGACAGGGGGCCGACACGAGCAGTACTTC
CASSYLTGGRHEQYF
>few|.|TRBJ1-1|TRBV12-3/TRBV12-4
TGTGCCAGCAGTTTGGTTCAGGGGCAGTACACTGAAGCTTTCTTT
CASSLVQGQYTEAFF
>.|.|TRBJ1-6|TRBV20-1
TGCAGTGCTAGTAACAGTAATTCACCCCTCCACTTT
CSASNSNSPLHF
>.|.|TRBJ1-4|TRBV19
TGTGCCAGTAGTACCCCTTCGCGGGGAGGCGAAAAACTGTTTTTT
CASSTPSRGGEKLFF
>.|TRBD1|TRBJ2-5|TRBV28
TGTGCCAGCAGTAGCAGGGGGAGCAGCTTAATAGAGACCCAGTACTTC
CASSSRGSSLIETQYF
>.|.|TRBJ1-3|TRBV20-1
TGCAGTGCTAGAGATCAAGGCAGGGGTGACTCTGGAAACACCATATATTTT
CSARDQGRGDSGNTIYF
>.|.|TRBJ2-7|TRBV9
TGTGCCAGCAGCGTAGGGAACAGGATAGGATACGAGCAGTACTTC
CASSVGNRIGYEQYF
>.|.|TRBJ1-3|TRBV28
TGTGCCAGCAGTTTACTGGGGCAGGGGACTGGAAACACCATATATTTT
CASSLLGQGTGNTIYF
>once|.|TRBJ2-2|TRBV19
TGTGCCAGTAGTCTAAGTAGGGGGGCGGTCACCGGGGAGCTGTTTTTT
CASSLSRGAVTGELFF
>.|TRBD1|TRBJ1-1|TRBV25-1
TGTGCCAGCAGTGTACAGGGGAGTACTGAAGCTTTCTTT
CASSVQGSTEAFF
>.|.|TRBJ1-1|TRBV20-1
TGCAGTGCTAGAGATCGAGTCGGGGGGATGAACACTGAAGCTTTCTTT
CSARDRVGGMNTEAFF
>few|.|TRBJ1-6|TRBV7-2
TGTGCCAGCAGCTCGTACAGGGTTTCTAATTCACCCCTCCACTTT
CASSSYRVSNSPLHF
>.|.|TRBJ1-1|TRBV30
TGTGCCTGGAGGGACGGGGTGGCTGAAGCTTTCTTT
CAWRDGVAEAFF
>.|.|TRBJ2-3|TRBV6-1
TGTGCCAGCAGTGGGAAAGATACGCAGTATTTT
CASSGKDTQYF
>few|TRBD1|TRBJ1-1|TRBV10-3
TGTGCCATCAGTGACCCGGACAGGTACACTGAAGCTTTCTTT
CAISDPDRYTEAFF
>.|.|TRBJ1-1|TRBV7-6
TGTGCTAGCAGCTTGGACGGGGGAGGGACTGAAGCTTTCTTT
CASSLDGGGTEAFF
>.|TRBD1|TRBJ1-5|TRBV5-8
TGTGCCAGCAGCGGAGACAGGGGCAATCAGCCCCAGCATTTT
CASSGDRGNQPQHF
>.|TRBD1|TRBJ1-2|TRBV20-1
TGCAGTGCGTTAAACCCACAGGGGAACTATGGCTACACCTTC
CSALNPQGNYGYTF
>few|TRBD1|TRBJ1-2|TRBV4-3
TGCGCCAGCAGCCAAGATCAGGGGGCCGGCTATGGCTACACCTTC
CASSQDQGAGYGYTF
>.|.|TRBJ2-3|TRBV10-3
TGTGCCATCAGTGAGCAGCCCGGACCAGATACGCAGTATTTT
CAISEQPGPDTQYF
>few|.|TRBJ1-5|TRBV20-1
TGCAGTGTCCCGGGGGTCGGGATTAATCAGCCCCAGCATTTT
CSVPGVGINQPQHF
>.|.|TRBJ1-1|TRBV10-3
TGTGCCACACAACCCGACAGCAACACTGAAGCTTTCTTT
CATQPDSNTEAFF
>once|TRBD2|TRBJ2-1|TRBV12-3/TRBV12-4
TGTGCCAGCAGTTTCGCCAGCGGGGGGACATCCTACAATGAGCAGTTCTTC
CASSFASGGTSYNEQFF
>.|.|TRBJ1-2|TRBV29-1
TGCAGCGTTGATGGTCTGGGTTCTGGCTACACCTTC
CSVDGLGSGYTF
>.|TRBD2|TRBJ2-7|TRBV7-2
TGTGCCAGCAGCCGAACTGGGACTAGCGGGGGGGCGTTGTACGAGCAGTACTTC
CASSRTGTSGGALYEQYF
>.|.|TRBJ2-1|TRBV5-4
TGTGCCAGCAGCGGCCCGGGAGCGAGCCCCAATGAGCAGTTCTTC
CASSGPGASPNEQFF
>.|TRBD1|TRBJ2-3|TRBV7-8
TGTGCCAGCAGCACCGGACAGGGCGATACGCAGTATTTT
CASSTGQGDTQYF
>.|TRBD1|TRBJ1-1|TRBV11-2
TGTGCCAGCAGCTCAGGACAGGGCTACACTGAAGCTTTCTTT
CASSSGQGYTEAFF
>.|.|TRBJ2-2|TRBV5-4
TGTGCCAGCAGCTCAAATACAGGATTACACACCGGGGAGCTGTTTTTT
CASSSNTGLHTGELFF
>few|.|TRBJ1-5|TRBV19
TGTGCCAGTAGTATTGAGGGGCGTCAGCCCCAGCATTTT
CASSIEGRQPQHF
>.|.|TRBJ2-3|TRBV10-3
TGTGCCTCCTTTAGCGGATACACAGATACGCAGTATTTT
CASFSGYTDTQYF
>once|.|TRBJ2-7|TRBV18
TGTGCCAGCTCACCTGGGACCGGTGCTATCAAGCAGTACTTC
CASSPGTGAIKQYF
>.|.|TRBJ2-2|TRBV24-1
TGTGCCGCAAGTAAAAACTCGAACACCGGGGAGCTGTTTTTT
CAASKNSNTGELFF
>.|.|TRBJ2-3|TRBV9
TGTGCCAGCAGCGTAGACCCAGCTGGTAGGAGCACAGATACGCAGTATTTT
CASSVDPAGRSTDTQYF